This TCR beta chain was profiled in a study of blood T cell repertoires in COVID-19 (dated by TCRdb to about 2020). For the wider study: Samples from collaborators originated in the United States, Italy and Spain and spanned both the acute and convalescent phases of COVID-19. The repertoires were released in a freely available public database intended as a resource for research on the immune response to SARS-CoV-2. Where HLA class I and class II types were available, the types were taken from metadata supplied by the sample provider, not from assay-based typing. The samples were drawn from the first 160 participants of the ongoing ImmuneRACE study and from 1,200 or so subjects provided by 6 global collaborators. Sample metadata almost always included a de-identified subject ID, COVID-19 status, age in years and sex. The dataset comprised deeply sampled blood TCRbeta repertoires from subjects exposed to, actively infected with, or recovered from COVID-19. The material from the prospective study consisted of cDNA or gDNA derived from T cells, B-cell-depleted T cells, or PBMCs. Summary of the overall study and its limitations: The quantity of clinical and demographic metadata differed by source and by participant and was supplied without curation.

Participants in the prospective study were enrolled through a virtual design, were aged roughly 18 to 100 years, and lived in under 25 United States geographic areas. In the prospective study, cohorts were assigned on the basis of participant-reported clinical history obtained from a screening survey and a study questionnaire. ImmuneRACE Cohort 3 recovered participants were defined by two consecutive negative NP/OP PCR tests, healthcare professional clearance, or symptom resolution. Each participant in the prospective study had whole blood, serum and a nasopharyngeal or oropharyngeal swab collected by mobile phlebotomists. Prospective study participants could optionally give additional blood draws and questionnaires over an approximately two-month period. Before DNA extraction, prospective study blood samples were shipped either frozen or at room temperature. Of note for this clone: Its antigen has not been determined. No much larger clonotype is one base removed from it; base qualities were not supplied.

The CDR3 goes from the cysteine to the phenylalanine over 16 residues. The retained sequence is limited to the CDR3, 48 bases, with the frame set at the first base. The germline V gene (reference sequence) specifies LNHDA as CDR1 and SQIVND as CDR2. V loses 3 bases, J loses 2 bases, and the germline ends lie 14 bases apart. The immunoSEQ Assay, a bias-controlled multiplex PCR, was used to amplify TCRbeta CDR3 regions from genomic DNA. On the study's bioinformatics: The number of nucleated cells in each sample was estimated by amplification of reference gene primers within the assay. To quantify the absolute abundance of each unique TCRbeta CDR3 rearrangement, sequence reads were collapsed and filtered. For each sample, productive Simpson clonality was calculated as the square root of Simpson's diversity index over productive rearrangements. Held by TCRdb, this immuneACCESS table contains in-frame sequences only and omits some clones. Under half of the omission traces to an unresolved V gene where checked; the cause of the rest is unknown. V and J calls and clone size follow that table, whereas D and trimming were derived from the DNA. For this sample the table gives under 200,000 clones, of which roughly 84% were detected only once. About a sixth of the sample lies in the top ten.

This receptor was identified in a man in his fifties or sixties who had recovered from COVID-19. The sequenced sample consisted of PBMCs or T cells enriched from blood (not recorded which). The sequence links TRBV19 to TRBJ1-5; matching of 5 bases hints at TRBD1 as the D gene. The CDR3 protein sequence reads: CASSIWAGPGNQPQHF. The DNA reads TGTGCCAGTAGTATTTGGGCAGGGCCAGGCAATCAGCCCCAGCATTTT.